This is a list of T cell receptor beta chains from one sample in a study of a mutant IDH1 vaccine in newly diagnosed glioma. Antigens for these TCRs are unknown. The assay was immunoSEQ multiplex PCR, and TCRdb's table has in-frame clones only and misses some. Of about 36,000 clones in the sample, under 90% are singletons; the top ten hold roughly 15%. The sample was peripheral blood mononuclear cells (PBMCs), taken from a glioma patient whose treatment included an IDH1 peptide vaccine. The receptor set was obtained from a woman aged 30 to 39 with glioma. Some clones in this sample may be carry-over from other donors' samples. CDR3s include the opening cysteine and the closing phenylalanine or tryptophan. D genes are given only for firm matches. Rows may omit the clone size; those that give it use once, few, many or a size class.

DNA: TGTGCCAGCAGCGATCCCGGGAGGGAAAACACCGGGGAGCTGTTTTTT; CDR3: CASSDPGRENTGELFF; length: 16; D: TRBD2; V: TRBV9; J: TRBJ2-2; size: NA
DNA: TGTGCCAGCAGCTTAGCGGGCCACGGCCTTAGGGACCGGGGCTCACCCCGCTACGAGCAGTACTTC; CDR3: CASSLAGHGLRDRGSPRYEQYF; length: 22; D: NA; V: TRBV7-2; J: TRBJ2-7; size: NA
DNA: TGTGCCAGCGAAGGTTGGGGAGATACGCAGTATTTT; CDR3: CASEGWGDTQYF; length: 12; D: NA; V: TRBV28; J: TRBJ2-3; size: NA
DNA: TGTGCCAGCAGCACCCCTCTCGGGACTAGCGGGAAAAATGAGCAGTTCTTC; CDR3: CASSTPLGTSGKNEQFF; length: 17; D: TRBD2; V: TRBV11-3; J: TRBJ2-1; size: NA
DNA: TGTGCCAGCAGCGGGGAGACCCAGTACTTC; CDR3: CASSGETQYF; length: 10; D: NA; V: TRBV21-1; J: TRBJ2-5; size: NA
DNA: TGTGCCAGCGCAAGCGGGGGGGCTAGCGGGAGACAAGAGACCCAGTACTTC; CDR3: CASASGGASGRQETQYF; length: 17; D: NA; V: TRBV21-1; J: TRBJ2-5; size: NA
DNA: TGTGCCAGCTCACCCGGGACAGCCCGGGAGACCCAGTACTTC; CDR3: CASSPGTARETQYF; length: 14; D: TRBD1; V: TRBV18; J: TRBJ2-5; size: NA
DNA: TGTGCCAGCTCACCACGACTCGAGAACACTGAAGCTTTCTTT; CDR3: CASSPRLENTEAFF; length: 14; D: NA; V: TRBV18; J: TRBJ1-1; size: few
DNA: TGTGCCAGCAGTGAACGGACAGTTTATAGCAATCAGCCCCAGCATTTT; CDR3: CASSERTVYSNQPQHF; length: 16; D: NA; V: TRBV6-1; J: TRBJ1-5; size: NA
DNA: TGTGCCAGCAGTTTGAGTTGGGCAATCTACAGGTCACGGAGAAAACTGTTTTTT; CDR3: CASSLSWAIYRSRRKLFF; length: 18; D: NA; V: TRBV27; J: TRBJ1-4; size: NA
DNA: TGTGCCAGCAGTGCTTCCCGACTCCTTAGCAATCAGCCCCAGCATTTT; CDR3: CASSASRLLSNQPQHF; length: 16; D: NA; V: TRBV27; J: TRBJ1-5; size: once
DNA: TGTGCCAGCAGTCCCTGGGGGGGAGGGAGCCAAGAGACCCAGTACTTC; CDR3: CASSPWGGGSQETQYF; length: 16; D: TRBD2; V: TRBV6-6; J: TRBJ2-5; size: NA
DNA: TGTGCCAGCAGCCTTCAGGGGGAGGGCCTAACCGGGGAGCTGTTTTTT; CDR3: CASSLQGEGLTGELFF; length: 16; D: NA; V: TRBV2; J: TRBJ2-2; size: NA
DNA: TGTGCCAGCTCCGGGGGGGAGAACTGGGGGGACGAGCAGTACTTC; CDR3: CASSGGENWGDEQYF; length: 15; D: TRBD2; V: TRBV19; J: TRBJ2-7; size: once
DNA: TGTGCCAGCAGCTTAGAATCGGGATACACCGGGGAGCTGTTTTTT; CDR3: CASSLESGYTGELFF; length: 15; D: NA; V: TRBV7-8; J: TRBJ2-2; size: NA
DNA: TGTGCCAGCAGTTGGGACATTGGCTACACCTTC; CDR3: CASSWDIGYTF; length: 11; D: NA; V: TRBV27; J: TRBJ1-2; size: NA
DNA: TGTGCCAGCAGCGACCTGGACAGGCCGAAAGAGACCCAGTACTTC; CDR3: CASSDLDRPKETQYF; length: 15; D: TRBD1; V: TRBV7-6; J: TRBJ2-5; size: NA
DNA: TGCGCCAGCAGTTTACAGGGGAGCACAGATACGCAGTATTTT; CDR3: CASSLQGSTDTQYF; length: 14; D: TRBD1; V: TRBV5-1; J: TRBJ2-3; size: NA
DNA: TGTGCCAGCAGGGGGGGAGCGGTCAATGAGCAGTTCTTC; CDR3: CASRGGAVNEQFF; length: 13; D: NA; V: TRBV25-1; J: TRBJ2-1; size: once
DNA: TGTGCCAGCAGCTTGGGACTAGCGGGCCTTCTTACAGATACGCAGTATTTT; CDR3: CASSLGLAGLLTDTQYF; length: 17; D: TRBD2; V: TRBV11-3; J: TRBJ2-3; size: NA
DNA: TGTGCCAGCAGCCCTACGGGGAATGAGCAGTTCTTC; CDR3: CASSPTGNEQFF; length: 12; D: NA; V: TRBV14; J: TRBJ2-1; size: NA
DNA: TGCGCCAGCAGTGAGGGGTGGGGTGGCAAAACAGATACGCAGTATTTT; CDR3: CASSEGWGGKTDTQYF; length: 16; D: NA; V: TRBV10-1; J: TRBJ2-3; size: NA
DNA: TGTGCCAGCTCACCTAGACAGTTGAACACTGAAGCTTTCTTT; CDR3: CASSPRQLNTEAFF; length: 14; D: NA; V: TRBV18; J: TRBJ1-1; size: few
DNA: TGTGCCAGCAGTGACTTGGGCTACGAGCAGTACTTC; CDR3: CASSDLGYEQYF; length: 12; D: NA; V: TRBV6-1; J: TRBJ2-7; size: NA
DNA: TGTGCCAGCAGCCAAGAGGGGACTTTCAACATTCAGTACTTC; CDR3: CASSQEGTFNIQYF; length: 14; D: NA; V: TRBV14; J: TRBJ2-4; size: NA
DNA: TGTGCCAGTAGTCCGTGGGGCACTGAAGCTTTCTTT; CDR3: CASSPWGTEAFF; length: 12; D: NA; V: TRBV19; J: TRBJ1-1; size: NA
DNA: TGTGCCAGTAGTGGGACAGGGGGCTGGGAGACCCAGTACTTC; CDR3: CASSGTGGWETQYF; length: 14; D: TRBD1; V: TRBV19; J: TRBJ2-5; size: NA
DNA: TGTGCCAGCAGTTATACCGGGACAGGGGTCACTGAAGCTTTCTTT; CDR3: CASSYTGTGVTEAFF; length: 15; D: TRBD1; V: TRBV7-2; J: TRBJ1-1; size: NA
DNA: TGTGCCAGCAGCGACCTAGCGTCGAACACCGGGGAGCTGTTTTTT; CDR3: CASSDLASNTGELFF; length: 15; D: NA; V: TRBV4-2; J: TRBJ2-2; size: NA
DNA: TGTGCCAGCAGCGTAGAATTTGGGTTACCCTACGAGCAGTACTTC; CDR3: CASSVEFGLPYEQYF; length: 15; D: NA; V: TRBV9; J: TRBJ2-7; size: NA
DNA: TGTGCCAGCAGTTCGACAGGGGGCGGCAACACTGAAGCTTTCTTT; CDR3: CASSSTGGGNTEAFF; length: 15; D: TRBD1; V: TRBV6-5; J: TRBJ1-1; size: NA
DNA: TGTGCCAGCAGCTGGACTAGCCCAGATACGCAGTATTTT; CDR3: CASSWTSPDTQYF; length: 13; D: TRBD2; V: TRBV5-5; J: TRBJ2-3; size: NA
DNA: TGTGCCAGCAGCGTATCAGTACAGGGATACGAGCAGTACTTC; CDR3: CASSVSVQGYEQYF; length: 14; D: NA; V: TRBV9; J: TRBJ2-7; size: NA
DNA: TGTGCCAGCAGCGCACCGGGACAGGGAAACTCACCCTACGAGCAGTACTTC; CDR3: CASSAPGQGNSPYEQYF; length: 17; D: TRBD1; V: TRBV7-9; J: TRBJ2-7; size: NA
DNA: TGTGCCAGCAGCTTAGCGCGTGAGGACATTCAGTACTTC; CDR3: CASSLAREDIQYF; length: 13; D: NA; V: TRBV7-6; J: TRBJ2-4; size: NA
DNA: TGTGCTAGCAGCCCCCAACGAGGCAGATACACAGATACGCAGTATTTT; CDR3: CASSPQRGRYTDTQYF; length: 16; D: NA; V: TRBV7-7; J: TRBJ2-3; size: once